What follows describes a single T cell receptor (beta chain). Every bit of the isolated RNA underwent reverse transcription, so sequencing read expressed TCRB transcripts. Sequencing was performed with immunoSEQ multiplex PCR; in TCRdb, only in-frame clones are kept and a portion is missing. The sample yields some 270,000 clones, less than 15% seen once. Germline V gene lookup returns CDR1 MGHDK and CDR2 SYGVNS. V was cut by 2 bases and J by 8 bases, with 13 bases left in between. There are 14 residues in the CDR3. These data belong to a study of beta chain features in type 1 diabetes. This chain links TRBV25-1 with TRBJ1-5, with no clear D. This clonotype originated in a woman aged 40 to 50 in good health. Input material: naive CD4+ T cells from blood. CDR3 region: CASSEAGGWEPQHF. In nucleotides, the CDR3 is TGTGCCAGCAGTGAAGCTGGAGGGTGGGAGCCCCAGCATTTT.